The present T cell receptor beta chain was sequenced within a study of blood T cell repertoires in COVID-19. Study-wide context: Sites in the United States, Italy and Spain provided acute and convalescent COVID-19 samples. T cells, B-cell-depleted T cells, or PBMCs provided the cDNA or gDNA that served as material.

The participants were between about 18 and 90 years old and came from under 25 US areas. Participants had their cohort set by participant-reported clinical history. Libraries were prepared by immunoSEQ multiplex PCR; TCRdb keeps only in-frame clonotypes and omits some of them. The sample comprises a few hundred thousand clones, about 90% of which are singletons, and more than 1.5% rests with the top ten. CDR1 and CDR2 from the germline V gene are KGHDR and SFDVKD. Deletions cut 0 bases from V and 2 bases from J, with 13 bases between. This CDR3 is 17 amino acids long. This chain links TRBV24-1 with TRBJ1-5, with D possibly matching TRBD1 (5 bases). The sequencing input was PBMCs or T cells enriched from blood (not recorded which). This TCR derives from a woman between 55 and 75 years old who had recovered from COVID-19. The CDR3 here is CATSDLHGRDGNQPQHF. The CDR3 bases are TGTGCCACCAGTGATTTGCACGGCAGGGATGGCAATCAGCCCCAGCATTTT.